This T cell receptor (beta chain) was captured by sequencing in a study of CD8 T cells in ankylosing spondylitis. Via MiXCR, TCRdb re-called the 5' RACE reads, giving one row per CDR3 protein. The sample consists of some 350,000 distinct CDR3 sequences, about 15% of them appearing once. Whole-study results and caveats: Some of the motif variants had earlier been found in reactive arthritis patients' fluid and blood. From matched ankylosing spondylitis synovial fluid, disease-linked clones were reportedly recovered at significantly enriched levels.

Germline V gene data show CDR1 as DFQATT and CDR2 as SNEGSKA (reference sequence). V lost 5 bases and J lost 5; bases outside the gene matches: 11. This CDR3 has 15 residues. This clonotype showed up many times. Its target is not known. The TCR was taken from a male donor with ankylosing spondylitis or in good health (not recorded which). The V and J genes are TRBV20-1 and TRBJ2-5; 10 bases line up with TRBD2. Sequenced input: blood, either unsorted or a sorted T cell fraction (not recorded which). CDR3 coding DNA: TGCAGTGCTCACATGAGCGGGAGGGCCCCCGAGACCCAGTACTTC. Amino acids: CSAHMSGRAPETQYF.